These 14 T cell receptor beta chains came from one sample sequenced in a study of blood T cell repertoires in COVID-19. Repertoires were generated with immunoSEQ multiplex PCR, while TCRdb's copy carries only in-frame clones and drops some. The sample includes 250,000 to 350,000 clones, approximately 90% of them seen just once. Sequencing was done on a sample of peripheral blood. Every receptor here comes from a woman aged 25 to 39 who had recovered from COVID-19.

This clone showed up just once. The rearrangement links TRBV24-1 to TRBJ2-7, with TRBD1 matching over 7 bases. Trimming removed 4 bases from V and 1 base from J; junction bases left unmatched: 0. This CDR3 spans 13 amino acids. Germline V gene lookup returns CDR1 KGHDR and CDR2 SFDVKD. CDR3 nucleotide sequence: TGTGCCACCAGTGAGACAGGGTCCTACGAGCAGTACTTC. Its protein product is CATSETGSYEQYF.

The chain is built from TRBV5-1 and TRBJ2-1, with 9 bases fitting TRBD1. This CDR3 is 16 amino acids long. V shed 0 bases and J 7 bases; nucleotides not matched to a gene: 8. Germline CDR1 is SGHRS and CDR2 is YFSETQ. The CDR3 spells CASSLGPGQGFNEQFF. The CDR3 region has the DNA TGCGCCAGCAGCTTGGGCCCGGGACAGGGTTTTAATGAGCAGTTCTTC.

The rearrangement links TRBV24-1 to TRBJ2-5, with 8 bases identical to TRBD1. Looked up from germline, CDR1 is KGHDR and CDR2 is SFDVKD. Trimming removed 2 bases from V and 2 bases from J; junction bases left unmatched: 3. The CDR3 is made up of 15 amino acids. CDR3 sequence: CATSDWTGWQETQYF. The DNA for the CDR3 is TGTGCCACCAGTGATTGGACAGGGTGGCAAGAGACCCAGTACTTC.

The J gene is TRBJ1-6, the V gene TRBV6-5; no definite D call. Trimming left V 4 bases short and J 9 bases short, with 13 bases between. In germline, CDR1 is MNHEY, CDR2 SVGAGI. The CDR3 is made up of 14 amino acids. CDR3 region: CASSSYTSGSPLHF. CDR3 sequence (DNA): TGTGCCAGCAGTTCTTATACCTCGGGTTCACCCCTCCACTTT.

This clone occurred once. The V call is TRBV19, the J call TRBJ1-2; weak D call: TRBD1 (6 bases). V gave up 3 bases and J gave up 4 bases, with 12 bases separating them. In germline, CDR1 is LNHDA, CDR2 SQIVND (reference sequence). This CDR3 region has 14 residues. The CDR3: CASSIGGRSYGYTF. CDR3 in DNA: TGTGCCAGTAGTATCGGGGGGCGTTCCTATGGCTACACCTTC.

V is TRBV7-2 and J is TRBJ2-1; 7 bases align to TRBD2. The CDR3 is 12 amino acids. The V and J ends lost 4 bases and 8 bases, in that order; junction bases with no gene match: 2. In germline, CDR1 is SGHTA, CDR2 FQGNSA. CDR3 nucleotides: TGTGCCAGCAGCTCGAGCGGGGATGAGCAGTTCTTC. Residues: CASSSSGDEQFF.

This chain uses TRBV3-1 (or the pseudogene TRBV3-2) with TRBJ1-2; 9 bases line up with TRBD1. The V segment lost 3 bases and the J segment 13 bases; nucleotides outside the gene matches: 3. The CDR3 extends over 11 amino acids. CDR1 is LGHDT and CDR2 is YNNKEL in the germline V gene (reference sequence). The CDR3, as DNA: TGTGCCAGCAGCCAGGGACAGGGTCGCACCTTC. Amino acid sequence: CASSQGQGRTF.

The chain is built from TRBV7-3 and TRBJ2-1, with TRBD2 matching over 8 bases. CDR1 is SGHTA, CDR2 FQGTGA, per germline. Germline trimming cut 4 bases from V and 1 base from J; bases unmatched to any gene: 6. This CDR3 has 16 amino acids. CDR3 in amino acids: CASSSVAGSSYNEQFF. DNA of the CDR3: TGTGCCAGCAGCTCAGTAGCGGGGAGTTCCTACAATGAGCAGTTCTTC.

This chain joins TRBV24-1 and TRBJ1-2; D remains ambiguous. This CDR3 contains 14 residues. V was pared by 4 bases and J by 4 bases, with 12 bases between. CDR1 and CDR2 (germline): KGHDR, SFDVKD. CDR3 in amino acids: CATSDPRGTYGYTF. CDR3 DNA sequence: TGTGCCACCAGTGACCCCCGAGGTACCTATGGCTACACCTTC.

V is TRBV28 and J is TRBJ1-1; maybe TRBD1 (6 bases). The CDR3 totals 14 residues. Trimming cost V 5 bases and J 5 bases, with 15 bases left between them. Germline CDR1 is MDHEN and CDR2 is SYDVKM. CDR3 loop: CASSEPGVVTEAFF. In DNA, the CDR3 is TGTGCCAGCAGTGAACCAGGGGTAGTAACTGAAGCTTTCTTT.

Relative to its sample, this clone is medium-sized. The genes are TRBV7-9 and TRBJ2-7; 7 bases fit TRBD2. V dropped 4 bases and J dropped 2; count of bases not matched to a gene: 2. The CDR3 is 13 amino acids. Germline V gives CDR1 SEHNR, CDR2 FQNEAQ (reference sequence). CDR3 nucleotide sequence: TGTGCCAGCAGCTCTGGGGGGGCCTACGAGCAGTACTTC. The encoded protein is CASSSGGAYEQYF.

The chain couples TRBV7-3 to TRBJ2-7, with D possibly being TRBD2 (5 bases). CDR3 length: 14 residues. Trimming stripped 4 bases from V and 5 bases from J, with 15 bases between. Germline values: CDR1 SGHTA, CDR2 FQGTGA. The CDR3 DNA follows: TGTGCCAGCAGCTCAATTGCCGGGGATGACGAGCAGTACTTC. It translates to CASSSIAGDDEQYF. Filled out from reference TRBV7-3 and TRBJ2-7, the complete variable domain reads GAGVSQTPSNKVTEKGKYVELRCDPISGHTALYWYRQSLGQGPEFLIYFQGTGAADDSGLPNDRFFAVRPEGSVSTLKIQRTERGDSAVYLCASSSIAGDDEQYFGPGTRLTVT.

The CDR3 here is CATKLDRDRGTYEQYF. The CDR3 bases are TGTGCCACCAAATTGGACCGGGACAGGGGGACCTACGAGCAGTACTTC. The chain is built from TRBV28 and TRBJ2-7; 11 bases match TRBD1. From germline, CDR1 is MDHEN and CDR2 SYDVKM. After removal of 10 bases from V and 2 bases from J, the junction contained 13 bases not matched to a gene. This CDR3 is built from 16 residues.

This clone was seen just once. The chain recombines TRBV28 with TRBJ2-1; no firm D call. Germline V CDR1 and CDR2: MDHEN, SYDVKM. V dropped 4 bases and J dropped 5 bases, with 15 bases sitting between them. This CDR3 is built from 15 residues. The CDR3 loop is CASSSPHPQDNEQFF. The CDR3 bases are TGTGCCAGCAGTTCGCCCCACCCCCAGGACAATGAGCAGTTCTTC.